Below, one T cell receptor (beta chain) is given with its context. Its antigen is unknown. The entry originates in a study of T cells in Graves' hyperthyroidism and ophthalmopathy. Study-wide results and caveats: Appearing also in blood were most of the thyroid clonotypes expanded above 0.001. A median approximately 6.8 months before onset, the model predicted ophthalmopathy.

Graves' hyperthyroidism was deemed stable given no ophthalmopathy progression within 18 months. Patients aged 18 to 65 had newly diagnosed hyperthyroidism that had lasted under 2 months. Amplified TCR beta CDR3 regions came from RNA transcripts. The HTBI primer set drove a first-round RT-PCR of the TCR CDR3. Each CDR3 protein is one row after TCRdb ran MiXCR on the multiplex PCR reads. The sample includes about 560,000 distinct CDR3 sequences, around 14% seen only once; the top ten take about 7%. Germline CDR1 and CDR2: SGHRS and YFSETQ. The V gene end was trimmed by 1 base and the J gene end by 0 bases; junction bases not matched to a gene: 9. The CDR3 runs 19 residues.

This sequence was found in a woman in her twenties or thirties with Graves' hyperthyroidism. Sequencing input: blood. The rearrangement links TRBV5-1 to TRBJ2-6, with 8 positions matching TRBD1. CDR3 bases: TGCGCCAGCAGCTTGCCCCCGGGACAGGACGGCTCTGGGGCCAACGTCCTGACTTTC. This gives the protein CASSLPPGQDGSGANVLTF.